This entry concerns a single T cell receptor (beta chain). The V gene's germline CDR1 is DFQATT and CDR2 SNEGSKA (reference sequence). Trimming took off 3 bases at V and 0 bases at J, with 12 bases between the two ends. The CDR3 has 16 amino acids. The data derive from a study of blood T cell repertoires in COVID-19. About the study: Material from acute and convalescent COVID-19 was sourced from the United States, Italy and Spain. PBMCs, B-cell-depleted T cells, or T cells were the source of the cDNA or gDNA that made up the material.

Authors' methods: Using reference gene primer amplification, nucleated cell counts were estimated. Here immunoSEQ multiplex PCR was the method, and the copy in TCRdb shows in-frame clones only, minus some. Clone size and the V and J calls come from that table; the DNA yielded D and trimming. The sample carries about 59,000 clones, around four fifths recorded once. The rearrangement uses TRBV20-1 and TRBJ1-6, with D possibly matching TRBD1 (5 bases). This sequence was found in an older woman with acute or convalescent COVID-19. Sequenced: peripheral blood. In nucleotides, the CDR3 is TGCAGTGCTAGTACCCAGGGAAGCTCCTATAATTCACCCCTCCACTTT. This translates into CSASTQGSSYNSPLHF.